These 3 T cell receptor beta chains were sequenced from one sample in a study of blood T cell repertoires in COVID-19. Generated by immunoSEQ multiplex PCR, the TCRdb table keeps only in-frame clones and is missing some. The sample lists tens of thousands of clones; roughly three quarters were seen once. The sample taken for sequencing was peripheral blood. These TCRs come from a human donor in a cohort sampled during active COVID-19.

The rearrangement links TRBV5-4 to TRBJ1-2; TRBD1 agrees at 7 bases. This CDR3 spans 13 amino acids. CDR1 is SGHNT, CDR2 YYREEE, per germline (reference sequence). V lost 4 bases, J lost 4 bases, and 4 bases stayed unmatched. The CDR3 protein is CASSRDRPYGYTF. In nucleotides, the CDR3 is TGTGCCAGCAGCCGGGACAGACCCTATGGCTACACCTTC.

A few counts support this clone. The CDR3 coding sequence is TGTGCCAGCACCCGGGAATTAACCGGGGAGCTGTTTTTT. Its protein product is CASTRELTGELFF. The genes are TRBV12-3 or TRBV12-4 and TRBJ2-2; D possibly corresponds to TRBD2 (5 bases). Trimming stripped 7 bases from V and 5 bases from J, with 11 bases between. This CDR3 is 13 amino acids long.

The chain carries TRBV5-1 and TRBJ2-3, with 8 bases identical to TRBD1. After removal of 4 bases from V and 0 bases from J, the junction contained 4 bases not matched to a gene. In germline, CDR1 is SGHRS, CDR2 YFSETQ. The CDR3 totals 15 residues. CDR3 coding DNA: TGCGCCAGCAGCCTTTGGACAGGGAGCACAGATACGCAGTATTTT. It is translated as CASSLWTGSTDTQYF.